These 9 T cell receptor beta chains came from one sample sequenced in a study of Ad26.COV2.S vaccination and SARS-CoV-2 variants (dated by TCRdb to the early 2020s). The treatment or condition label, as the study defines it: roughly 18 received Ad26.COV2.S at low or high dose, single or two shots; roughly 5 received placebo; per-sample allocation not given. For vaccine and placebo recipients, repertoires were sequenced using samples collected on day 63 after the first injection. The library was made by the immunoSEQ multiplex PCR assay. TCRdb took this table from immuneACCESS and kept in-frame rearrangements with V and J called. Such tables lack part of the clones; where checked against another copy, unresolved V genes explain under half of the gap, and the rest is unexplained. The sample table contains about 330,000 clones; only one count was recorded for roughly 88% of them. The biggest ten clones account for about 5% of the sample.

The source was peripheral blood, collected in a trial of Ad26.COV2.S vaccine versus placebo. Receptor source: a person aged 18-65 years who received the Ad26.COV2.S COVID-19 vaccine or a placebo.

This chain links TRBV7-6 with TRBJ2-1, with 13 nucleotides matching TRBD2. The CDR3 length is 19 residues. The germline V gene has CDR1 SGHVS and CDR2 FNYEAQ. V was clipped by 1 base and J by 3 bases; unmatched bases: 9. CDR3 residues: CASSLDYLTSGRIYNEQFF. Written as DNA, the CDR3 is TGTGCCAGCAGCTTAGATTACCTGACTAGCGGGAGGATCTACAATGAGCAGTTCTTC. The entire variable domain, with the rest obtained from reference TRBV7-6 and TRBJ2-1, is as follows: GAGVSQSPRYKVTKRGQDVALRCDPISGHVSLYWYRQALGQGPEFLTYFNYEAQQDKSGLPNDRFSAERPEGSISTLTIQRTEQRDSAMYRCASSLDYLTSGRIYNEQFFGPGTRLTVL.

The chain couples TRBV25-1 to TRBJ1-5; 9 bases line up with TRBD1. This CDR3 contains 17 residues. Germline CDR1 and CDR2: MGHDK and SYGVNS. J lost 2 bases, V lost 4 bases, and 9 bases had no gene match. Written as DNA, the CDR3 is TGTGCCAGCAGTGGAACCGGGACAGGGACTCGCAATCAGCCCCAGCATTTT. Translating gives CASSGTGTGTRNQPQHF.

This CDR3 is CASSSLAEGDEQFF. The CDR3 DNA is TGTGCCAGCAGCAGCCTAGCGGAGGGGGATGAGCAGTTCTTC. The chain recombines TRBV7-2 with TRBJ2-1; D is possibly TRBD2 (7 bases). The CDR3 runs 14 residues. Germline V lookup: CDR1 SGHTA, CDR2 FQGNSA. The V end was cut by 5 bases, the J end by 8 bases, with 16 bases between.

The rearrangement joins TRBV5-1 to TRBJ2-3; possibly TRBD1 or TRBD2 for D (5 bases each). The CDR3 totals 15 residues. CDR1 and CDR2 (germline): SGHRS, YFSETQ. Between the trimmed V and J ends, which lost 0 bases and 2 bases, there was a span of 10 bases. CDR3 amino acids: CASSLEVGVTDTQYF. The DNA for the CDR3 is TGCGCCAGCAGCTTGGAGGTGGGGGTCACAGATACGCAGTATTTT.

V and J are TRBV27 and TRBJ2-5; 7 nucleotides match TRBD2. The CDR3 loop spans 16 amino acids. V gave up 5 bases and J gave up 5 bases; unmatched junction bases: 14. Germline CDR1 MNHEY, CDR2 SMNVEV (reference sequence). CDR3 DNA: TGTGCCAGCAGTCCCCGGTCTAGACTAGCCCAGGAGACCCAGTACTTC. This sequence encodes CASSPRSRLAQETQYF.

The chain has TRBV25-1 and TRBJ2-5; the D is unclear. V gave up 0 bases and J gave up 5 bases, with 7 bases separating them. There are 13 residues in the CDR3. Germline assignment: CDR1 MGHDK and CDR2 SYGVNS. The CDR3 region is CASSEYGKETQYF. CDR3 bases: TGTGCCAGCAGTGAATATGGGAAGGAGACCCAGTACTTC.

This chain links TRBV7-2 with TRBJ1-5; TRBD1 matches 8 bases. Germline CDR1 is SGHTA and CDR2 is FQGNSA. The J segment lost 2 bases and the V segment lost 5 bases, leaving 2 bases of the junction unmatched. CDR3 size: 14 residues. CDR3: CASSVTGGNQPQHF. The DNA of the CDR3 is TGTGCCAGCAGCGTGACAGGGGGCAATCAGCCCCAGCATTTT.

This rearrangement joins TRBV2 to TRBJ1-1, with a tentative D call TRBD1 (5 bases). Germline loops: CDR1 SNHLY, CDR2 FYNNEI. The CDR3 loop spans 15 amino acids. V was cut by 6 bases and J by 0 bases, with 14 bases left in between. The CDR3 region is CASRSSGQVNTEAFF. In DNA, the CDR3 is TGTGCCAGCAGAAGCTCCGGACAAGTGAACACTGAAGCTTTCTTT.

This CDR3 is CASSLGLTSGEQFF. As DNA, the CDR3 is TGTGCCAGTAGTTTGGGTTTGACTAGCGGAGAGCAGTTCTTC. The chain joins TRBV19 to TRBJ2-1; 9 positions agree with TRBD2. Germline V gives CDR1 LNHDA, CDR2 SQIVND (reference sequence). The junction had 9 bases not matched to a gene; V was cut back by 5 bases and J by 10 bases. This CDR3 has 14 residues.